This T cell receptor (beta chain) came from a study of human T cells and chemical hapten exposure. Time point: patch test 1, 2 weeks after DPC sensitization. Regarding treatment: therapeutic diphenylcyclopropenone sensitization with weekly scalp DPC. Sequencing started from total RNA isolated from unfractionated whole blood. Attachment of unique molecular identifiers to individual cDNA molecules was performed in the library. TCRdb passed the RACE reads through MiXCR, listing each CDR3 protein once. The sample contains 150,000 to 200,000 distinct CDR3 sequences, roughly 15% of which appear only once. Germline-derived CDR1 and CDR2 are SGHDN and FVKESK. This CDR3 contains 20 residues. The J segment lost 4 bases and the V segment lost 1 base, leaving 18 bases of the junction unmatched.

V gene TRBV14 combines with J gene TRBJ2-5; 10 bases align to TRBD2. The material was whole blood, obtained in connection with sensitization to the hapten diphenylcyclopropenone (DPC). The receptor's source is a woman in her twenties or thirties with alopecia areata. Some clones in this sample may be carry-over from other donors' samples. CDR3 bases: TGTGCCAGCAGCCAAGTTCTCCAACCTAGCGGGAGTATGGTTAGAGAGACCCAGTACTTC. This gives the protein CASSQVLQPSGSMVRETQYF.